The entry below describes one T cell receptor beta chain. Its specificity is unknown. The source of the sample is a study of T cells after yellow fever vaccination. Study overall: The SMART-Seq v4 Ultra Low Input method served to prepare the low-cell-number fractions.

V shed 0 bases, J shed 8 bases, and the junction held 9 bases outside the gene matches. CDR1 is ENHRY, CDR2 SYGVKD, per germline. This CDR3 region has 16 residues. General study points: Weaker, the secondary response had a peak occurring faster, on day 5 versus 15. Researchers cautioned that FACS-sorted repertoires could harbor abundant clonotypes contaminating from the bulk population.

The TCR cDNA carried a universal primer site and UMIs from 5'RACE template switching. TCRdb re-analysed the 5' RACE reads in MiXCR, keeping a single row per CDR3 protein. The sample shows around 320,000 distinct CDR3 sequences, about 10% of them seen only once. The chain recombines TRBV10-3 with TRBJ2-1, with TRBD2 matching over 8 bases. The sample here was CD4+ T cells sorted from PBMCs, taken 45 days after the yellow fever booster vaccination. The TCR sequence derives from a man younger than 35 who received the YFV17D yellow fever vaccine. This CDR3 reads CAISESPSGGADEQFF. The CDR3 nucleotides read TGTGCCATCAGTGAGTCCCCTTCCGGGGGGGCTGATGAGCAGTTCTTC.